These 5 T cell receptor beta chains came from one sample sequenced in a study of CD8+ T cells in alopecia areata. Extracted RNA was reverse transcribed into cDNA, the sequencing template. TCRdb's table, derived via immunoSEQ multiplex PCR, lists solely in-frame clones and lacks some. The sample records a few hundred thousand clones, about two thirds being singletons. The sequencing used CD4+ T cells sorted from blood, collected at week 0. The receptors here all came from a human donor with alopecia areata.

At least ten counts were recorded for this clone. The chain uses TRBV15 and TRBJ1-6; maybe TRBD1 (6 bases). Trimming pared 3 bases from V and 7 bases from J, leaving 16 bases between. CDR3 length: 16 amino acids. Germline V gives CDR1 LNHNV, CDR2 YYDKDF (reference sequence). The CDR3 bases are TGTGCCACCAGCAGGGCGGAAGGACAGAGAAATTCACCCCTCCACTTT. It is translated as CATSRAEGQRNSPLHF.

This clone was observed a few times. The J gene is TRBJ1-6, the V gene TRBV6-5; D is possibly TRBD1 (5 bases). CDR3 length equals 15 residues. Trimming stripped 8 bases from V and 3 bases from J, with 14 bases between. Germline V gives CDR1 MNHEY, CDR2 SVGAGI. CDR3 region: CASGQGLIYNSPLHF. For the CDR3, the DNA is TGTGCCAGCGGCCAGGGTCTGATCTATAATTCACCCCTCCACTTT.

The chain links TRBV21-1 to TRBJ2-3. TRBV21-1 is assigned pseudogene status. The CDR3 is 14 residues long. The CDR3 protein is CASSNVGITDTQYF. The CDR3 nucleotides are TGTGCCAGCAGCAATGTGGGGATCACAGATACGCAGTATTTT.

This rearrangement joins TRBV29-1 to TRBJ1-2; TRBD1 is a possible D gene (5 bases). This CDR3 is 15 amino acids long. Germline V gives CDR1 SQVTM, CDR2 ANQGSEA. V lost 6 bases to trimming and J lost 5 bases, with 22 bases between them. The CDR3 is CSVFFRDDGYYGYTF. CDR3 coding DNA: TGCAGCGTCTTCTTCCGGGACGATGGTTATTATGGCTACACCTTC.

This clone was seen more than once but under ten times. Other DNA variants within this sample encode the same CDR3. The chain joins TRBV29-1 to TRBJ2-3; D call uncertain. V dropped 1 base and J dropped 3 bases, with 5 bases sitting between them. The V gene's germline CDR1 is SQVTM and CDR2 ANQGSEA. The CDR3 length is 12 residues. The CDR3 coding sequence is TGCAGCGTTGAAGTCGTAACAGATACGCAGTATTTT. Its translation is CSVEVVTDTQYF.